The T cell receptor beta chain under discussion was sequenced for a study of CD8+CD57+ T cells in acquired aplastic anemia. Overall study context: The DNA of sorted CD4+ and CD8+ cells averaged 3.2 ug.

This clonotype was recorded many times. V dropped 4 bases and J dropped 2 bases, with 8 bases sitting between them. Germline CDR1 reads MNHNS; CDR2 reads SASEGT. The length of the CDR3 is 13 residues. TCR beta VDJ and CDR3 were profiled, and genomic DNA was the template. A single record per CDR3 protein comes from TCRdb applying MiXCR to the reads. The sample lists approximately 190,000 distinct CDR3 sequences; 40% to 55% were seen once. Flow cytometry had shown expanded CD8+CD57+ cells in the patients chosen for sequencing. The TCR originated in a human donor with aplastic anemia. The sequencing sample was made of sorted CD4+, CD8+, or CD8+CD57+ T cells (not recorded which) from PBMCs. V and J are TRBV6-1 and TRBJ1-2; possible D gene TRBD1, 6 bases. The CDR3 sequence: CASSVTGNYGYTF. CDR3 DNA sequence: TGTGCCAGCAGTGTAACAGGGAACTATGGCTACACCTTC.